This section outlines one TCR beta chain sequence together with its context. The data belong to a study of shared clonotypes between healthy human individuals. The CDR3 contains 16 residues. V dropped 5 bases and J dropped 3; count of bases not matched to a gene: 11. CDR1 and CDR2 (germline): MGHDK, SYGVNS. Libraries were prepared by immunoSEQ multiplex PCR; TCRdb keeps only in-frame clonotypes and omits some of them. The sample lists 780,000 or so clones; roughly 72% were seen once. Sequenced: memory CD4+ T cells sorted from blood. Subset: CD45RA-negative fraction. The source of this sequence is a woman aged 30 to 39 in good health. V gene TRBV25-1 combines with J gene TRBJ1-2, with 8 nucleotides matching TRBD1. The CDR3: CASSLTGTGSDYGYTF. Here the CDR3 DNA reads TGTGCCAGCAGTCTTACCGGGACAGGATCGGACTATGGCTACACCTTC.